This is a list of T cell receptor beta chains from one sample in a study of regulatory T cells in long-lasting Graves disease. Each CDR3 protein gets one entry after TCRdb re-called the multiplex PCR reads with MiXCR. This sample yields approximately 290,000 distinct CDR3 sequences, of which around a fifth are seen a single time; about 61% belongs to the top ten. The material was peripheral blood mononuclear cells (PBMCs), obtained when the disease was refractory, from a patient treated with antithyroid drugs. The receptor source for this set is a female donor with Graves disease. Each CDR3 is given with its conserved first and last residue. A D gene is named only where the DNA matches it firmly. Size tells how often a clone was seen (once, few, many) or the class of an expanded clone, and some rows leave it out.

J: TRBJ2-2
V: TRBV7-3
size: few
D: .
length: 16
DNA: TGTGCCAGCAGGAAGGGGGGACCCTCTCCGTCCGGGGAGCTGTTTTTT
CDR3: CASRKGGPSPSGELFF

J: TRBJ1-2
V: TRBV3-1
size: .
D: .
length: 15
DNA: TGTGCCAGCAGCCAAGATCTAGGCGCGTACTATGGCTACACCTTC
CDR3: CASSQDLGAYYGYTF

J: TRBJ1-5
V: TRBV27
size: many
D: .
length: 13
DNA: TGTGCCAGCAGTTGGGGTAGCAATCAGCCCCAGCATTTT
CDR3: CASSWGSNQPQHF

J: TRBJ2-7
V: TRBV11-2
size: .
D: .
length: 16
DNA: TGTGCCAGCAGTCAAGACCGTGAAACCCTCTCCTGCGAGCAGTACTTC
CDR3: CASSQDRETLSCEQYF

J: TRBJ2-5
V: TRBV7-2
size: few
D: .
length: 13
DNA: TGTGCCAGCAGCTTAGAACTCCTGGAGACCCAGTACTTC
CDR3: CASSLELLETQYF

J: TRBJ1-1
V: TRBV10-2
size: many
D: .
length: 12
DNA: TGCGCCAGTCAGGGACTGAACACTGAAGCTTTCTTT
CDR3: CASQGLNTEAFF

J: TRBJ1-6
V: TRBV20-1
size: .
D: .
length: 12
DNA: TGCAGTGCCCCGGGGGTCGGTTCACCCCTCCACTTT
CDR3: CSAPGVGSPLHF

J: TRBJ2-7
V: TRBV11-3
size: few
D: TRBD2
length: 13
DNA: TGTGCCAGCAGCGACGGACTAGCGTACGAGCAGTACTTC
CDR3: CASSDGLAYEQYF

J: TRBJ1-2
V: TRBV7-2
size: few
D: TRBD1
length: 16
DNA: TGTGCCAGCAGCTCCCAAGTGGGACAGGGAAACTATGGCTACACCTTC
CDR3: CASSSQVGQGNYGYTF

J: TRBJ2-7
V: TRBV29-1
size: few
D: TRBD1
length: 13
DNA: TGCAGCGTTGAACACAGGGGGTTACCGAAACAGTACTTC
CDR3: CSVEHRGLPKQYF

J: TRBJ2-5
V: TRBV24-1
size: many
D: .
length: 16
DNA: TGTGCCACCAGTGATCTTGAGCCAGGGCGCCAAGAGACCCAGTACTTC
CDR3: CATSDLEPGRQETQYF

J: TRBJ1-1
V: TRBV6-1
size: few
D: .
length: 13
DNA: TGTGCCAGCGGGGTTACATCGAACACTGAAGCTTTCTTT
CDR3: CASGVTSNTEAFF

J: TRBJ1-4
V: TRBV2
size: many
D: .
length: 14
DNA: TGTGCCAGCAGCAGGTCCGCAACTAATGAAAAACTGTTTTTT
CDR3: CASSRSATNEKLFF

J: TRBJ2-5
V: TRBV6-1
size: few
D: TRBD2
length: 14
DNA: TGTGCCAGCACCCCACTAGCGGTGCAAGAGACCCAGTACTTC
CDR3: CASTPLAVQETQYF

J: TRBJ2-2
V: TRBV2
size: many
D: .
length: 14
DNA: TGTGCCAGCAGTGCGGTTCCCGACACCGGGGAGCTGTTTTTT
CDR3: CASSAVPDTGELFF

J: TRBJ2-1
V: TRBV29-1
size: .
D: .
length: 13
DNA: TGCAGCGTTGACGGGGCGCCCAGGTATGAGCAGTTCTTC
CDR3: CSVDGAPRYEQFF

J: TRBJ2-1
V: TRBV5-1
size: .
D: .
length: 15
DNA: TGCGCCAGCAGCTTGTCGGGAGATGGTTACAATGAGCAGTTCTTC
CDR3: CASSLSGDGYNEQFF

J: TRBJ1-1
V: TRBV4-3
size: few
D: .
length: 17
DNA: TGCGCCAGCAGCCAATTATTTTGGAAAGACGCGAACACTGAAGCTTTCTTT
CDR3: CASSQLFWKDANTEAFF

J: TRBJ2-1
V: TRBV30
size: .
D: TRBD2
length: 15
DNA: TGTGCCTGGAGGAGGACTAGCGGAAAATACAATGAGCAGTTCTTC
CDR3: CAWRRTSGKYNEQFF

J: TRBJ2-7
V: TRBV9
size: .
D: .
length: 17
DNA: TGTGCCAGCAGCGTAGCCGGAACCGAGACAGGCTCCTACGAGCAGTACTTC
CDR3: CASSVAGTETGSYEQYF

J: TRBJ2-6
V: TRBV29-1
size: .
D: TRBD1
length: 16
DNA: TGCAGCGTTGGAGGGACAGGCACCTCTGGGGCCAACGTCCTGACTTTC
CDR3: CSVGGTGTSGANVLTF

J: TRBJ2-1
V: TRBV7-9
size: few
D: TRBD1
length: 14
DNA: TGTGCCAGCAGCTTTGAGACAGGGGGAAGTGAGCAGTTCTTC
CDR3: CASSFETGGSEQFF

J: TRBJ1-2
V: TRBV28
size: many
D: TRBD1
length: 12
DNA: TGTGCCAGCAGTTTACCGGGACAGAGAGCCACCTTC
CDR3: CASSLPGQRATF

J: TRBJ2-1
V: TRBV12-3/TRBV12-4
size: .
D: .
length: 15
DNA: TGTGCCAGCAGTTTAGGGCAGGGGAACTTTGATGAGCAGTTCTTC
CDR3: CASSLGQGNFDEQFF

J: TRBJ1-1
V: TRBV5-1
size: .
D: .
length: 13
DNA: TGCGCCAGCAGCTCGGCCCCGGGAACTGAAGCTTTCTTT
CDR3: CASSSAPGTEAFF

J: TRBJ2-7
V: TRBV20-1
size: .
D: TRBD2
length: 15
DNA: TGCAGTGCTCCGGGCGGCGGGGGGGGCTCCTACGAGCAGTACTTC
CDR3: CSAPGGGGGSYEQYF